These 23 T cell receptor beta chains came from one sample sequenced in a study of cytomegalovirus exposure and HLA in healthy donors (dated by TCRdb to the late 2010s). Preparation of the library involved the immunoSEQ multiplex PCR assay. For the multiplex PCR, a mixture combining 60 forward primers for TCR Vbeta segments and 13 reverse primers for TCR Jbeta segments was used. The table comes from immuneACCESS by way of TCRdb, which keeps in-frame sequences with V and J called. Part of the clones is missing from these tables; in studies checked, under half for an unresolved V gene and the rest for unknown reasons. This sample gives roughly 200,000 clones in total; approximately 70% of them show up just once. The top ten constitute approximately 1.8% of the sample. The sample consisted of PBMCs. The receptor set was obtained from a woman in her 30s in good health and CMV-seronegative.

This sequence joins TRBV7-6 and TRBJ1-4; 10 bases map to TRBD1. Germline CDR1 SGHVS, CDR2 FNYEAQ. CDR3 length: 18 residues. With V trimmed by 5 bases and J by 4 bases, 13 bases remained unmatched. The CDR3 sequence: CASSPLAGTGANNEKLFF. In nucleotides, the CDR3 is TGTGCCAGCAGCCCACTGGCCGGGACAGGGGCCAATAATGAAAAACTGTTTTTT. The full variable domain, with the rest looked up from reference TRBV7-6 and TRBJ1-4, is GAGVSQSPRYKVTKRGQDVALRCDPISGHVSLYWYRQALGQGPEFLTYFNYEAQQDKSGLPNDRFSAERPEGSISTLTIQRTEQRDSAMYRCASSPLAGTGANNEKLFFGSGTQLSVL.

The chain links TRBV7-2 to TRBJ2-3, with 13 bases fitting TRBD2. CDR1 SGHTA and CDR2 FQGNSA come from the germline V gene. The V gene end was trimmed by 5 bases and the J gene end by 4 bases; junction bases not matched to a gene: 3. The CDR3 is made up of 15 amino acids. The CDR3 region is CASSQLAGGPDTQYF. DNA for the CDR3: TGTGCCAGCAGCCAACTAGCGGGAGGGCCAGATACGCAGTATTTT.

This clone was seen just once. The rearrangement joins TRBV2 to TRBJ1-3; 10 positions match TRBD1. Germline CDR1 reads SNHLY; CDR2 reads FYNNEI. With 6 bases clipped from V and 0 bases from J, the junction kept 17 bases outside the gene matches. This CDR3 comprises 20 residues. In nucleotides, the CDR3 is TGTGCCAGCAGGCTCGACCGGGACAGGGGCCTTCTCTACTCTGGAAACACCATATATTTT. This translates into CASRLDRDRGLLYSGNTIYF.

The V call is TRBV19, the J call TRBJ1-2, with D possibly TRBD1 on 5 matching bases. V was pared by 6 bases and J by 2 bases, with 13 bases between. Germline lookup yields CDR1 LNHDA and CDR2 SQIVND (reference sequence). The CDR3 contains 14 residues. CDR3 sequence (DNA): TGTGCCAGTAGGCCGGGACGGGGGAACTATGGCTACACCTTC. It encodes CASRPGRGNYGYTF.

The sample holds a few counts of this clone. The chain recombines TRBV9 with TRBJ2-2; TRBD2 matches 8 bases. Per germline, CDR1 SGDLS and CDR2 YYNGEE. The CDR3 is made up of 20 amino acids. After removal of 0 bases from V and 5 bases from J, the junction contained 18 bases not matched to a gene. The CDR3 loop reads CASSVVRRLAGPWWTGELFF. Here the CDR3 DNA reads TGTGCCAGCAGCGTAGTCAGACGGCTAGCGGGCCCGTGGTGGACCGGGGAGCTGTTTTTT.

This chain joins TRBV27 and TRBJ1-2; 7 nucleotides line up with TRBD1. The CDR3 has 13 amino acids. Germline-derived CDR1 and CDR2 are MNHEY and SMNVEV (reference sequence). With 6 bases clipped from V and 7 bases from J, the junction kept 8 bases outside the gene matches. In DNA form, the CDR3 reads TGTGCCAGCAGGCAAACAGGGGTGGTTGGCTACACCTTC. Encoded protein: CASRQTGVVGYTF.

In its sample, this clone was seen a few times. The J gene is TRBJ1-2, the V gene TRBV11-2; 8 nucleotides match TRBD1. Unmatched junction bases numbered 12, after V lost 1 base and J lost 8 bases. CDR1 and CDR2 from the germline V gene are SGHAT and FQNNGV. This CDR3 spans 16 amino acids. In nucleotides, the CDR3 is TGTGCCAGCAGCTTAGGACAGGGGATGGGTTCAAGAGGCTACACCTTC. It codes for CASSLGQGMGSRGYTF.

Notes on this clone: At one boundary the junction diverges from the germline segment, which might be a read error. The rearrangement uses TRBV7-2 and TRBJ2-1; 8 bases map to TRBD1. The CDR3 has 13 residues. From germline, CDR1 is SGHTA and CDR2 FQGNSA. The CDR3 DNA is TGTGCCAGCAGCTTAGATGGGACAGGCCTGGGTGTCTTC. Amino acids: CASSLDGTGLGVF.

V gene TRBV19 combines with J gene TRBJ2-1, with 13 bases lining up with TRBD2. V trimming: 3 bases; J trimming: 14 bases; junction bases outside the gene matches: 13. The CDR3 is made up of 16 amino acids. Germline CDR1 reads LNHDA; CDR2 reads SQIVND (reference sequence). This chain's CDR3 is CASSIDFRTSGGGEFF. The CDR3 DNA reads TGTGCCAGTAGTATTGATTTTAGGACTAGCGGGGGAGGGGAGTTCTTC.

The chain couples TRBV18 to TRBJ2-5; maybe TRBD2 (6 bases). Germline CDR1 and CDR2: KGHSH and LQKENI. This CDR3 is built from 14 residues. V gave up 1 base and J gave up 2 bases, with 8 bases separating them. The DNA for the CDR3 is TGTGCCAGCTCACCACGGCGGGGTCAAGAGACCCAGTACTTC. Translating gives CASSPRRGQETQYF.

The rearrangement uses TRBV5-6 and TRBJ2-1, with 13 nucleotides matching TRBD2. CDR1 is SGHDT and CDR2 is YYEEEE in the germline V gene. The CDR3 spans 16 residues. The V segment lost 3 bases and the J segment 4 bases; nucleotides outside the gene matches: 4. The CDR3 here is CASSSLLAGGYNEQFF. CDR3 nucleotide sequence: TGTGCCAGCAGCTCCCTACTAGCGGGGGGGTACAATGAGCAGTTCTTC.

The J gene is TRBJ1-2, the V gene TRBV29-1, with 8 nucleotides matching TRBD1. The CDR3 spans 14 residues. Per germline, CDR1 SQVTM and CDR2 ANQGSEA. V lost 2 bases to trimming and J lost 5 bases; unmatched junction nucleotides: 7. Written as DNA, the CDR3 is TGCAGCGTTGAAAGGCGGACAGGGCCTTATGGCTACACCTTC. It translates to CSVERRTGPYGYTF.

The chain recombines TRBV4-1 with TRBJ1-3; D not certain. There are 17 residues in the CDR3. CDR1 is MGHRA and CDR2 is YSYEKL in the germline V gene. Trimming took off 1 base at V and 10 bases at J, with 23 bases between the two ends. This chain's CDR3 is CASSQVKAGQTPMTIYF. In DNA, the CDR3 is TGCGCCAGCAGCCAAGTTAAAGCTGGGCAGACCCCTATGACCATATATTTT.

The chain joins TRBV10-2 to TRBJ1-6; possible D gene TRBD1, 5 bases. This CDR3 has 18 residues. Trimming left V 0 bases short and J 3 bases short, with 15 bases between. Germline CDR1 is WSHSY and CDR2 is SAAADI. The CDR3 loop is CASSESGVRVNYNSPLHF. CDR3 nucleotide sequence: TGCGCCAGCAGTGAGTCAGGTGTCAGGGTAAACTATAATTCACCCCTCCACTTT.

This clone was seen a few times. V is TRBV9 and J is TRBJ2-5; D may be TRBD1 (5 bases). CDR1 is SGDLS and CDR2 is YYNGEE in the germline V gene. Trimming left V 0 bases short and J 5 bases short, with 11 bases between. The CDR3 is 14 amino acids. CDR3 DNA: TGTGCCAGCAGCGTAGATTTGGGGCGGGAGACCCAGTACTTC. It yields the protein CASSVDLGRETQYF.

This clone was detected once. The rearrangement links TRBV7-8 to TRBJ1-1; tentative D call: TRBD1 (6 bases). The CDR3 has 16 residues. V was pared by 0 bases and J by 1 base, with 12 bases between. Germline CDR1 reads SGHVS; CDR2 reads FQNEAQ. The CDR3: CASSLAGAGRNTEAFF. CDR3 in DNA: TGTGCCAGCAGCTTAGCGGGGGCGGGCAGGAACACTGAAGCTTTCTTT.

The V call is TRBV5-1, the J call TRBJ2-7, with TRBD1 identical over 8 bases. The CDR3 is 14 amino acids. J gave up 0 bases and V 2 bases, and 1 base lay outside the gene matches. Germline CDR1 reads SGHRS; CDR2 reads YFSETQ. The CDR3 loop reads CASSFGQGSYEQYF. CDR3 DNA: TGCGCCAGCAGCTTTGGACAGGGCTCCTACGAGCAGTACTTC.

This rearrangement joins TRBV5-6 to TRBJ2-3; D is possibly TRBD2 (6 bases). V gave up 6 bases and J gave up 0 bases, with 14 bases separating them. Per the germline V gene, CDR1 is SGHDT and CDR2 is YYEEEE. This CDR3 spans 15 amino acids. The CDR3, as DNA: TGTGCCAGCATCTTTCTGGGGGGTAGCACAGATACGCAGTATTTT. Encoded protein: CASIFLGGSTDTQYF.

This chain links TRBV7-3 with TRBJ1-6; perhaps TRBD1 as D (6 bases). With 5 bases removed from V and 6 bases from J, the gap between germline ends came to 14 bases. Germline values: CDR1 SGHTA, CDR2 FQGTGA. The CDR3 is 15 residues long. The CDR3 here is CASSLNSQGNSPLHF. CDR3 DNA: TGTGCCAGCAGCCTCAATTCACAGGGTAATTCACCCCTCCACTTT.

The CDR3 sequence: CASSLAGGTGNYGYTF. CDR3 sequence (DNA): TGTGCCAGCAGCTTAGCGGGCGGAACAGGGAACTATGGCTACACCTTC. The chain is built from TRBV7-9 and TRBJ1-2, with D possibly matching TRBD1 (6 bases). V was clipped by 0 bases and J by 2 bases, with 13 bases between them. The V gene's germline CDR1 is SEHNR and CDR2 FQNEAQ (reference sequence). The CDR3 has 16 residues. Full variable domain (remainder filled in from reference TRBV7-9 and TRBJ1-2): DTGVSQNPRHKITKRGQNVTFRCDPISEHNRLYWYRQTLGQGPEFLTYFQNEAQLEKSRLLSDRFSAERPKGSFSTLEIQRTEQGDSAMYLCASSLAGGTGNYGYTFGSGTRLTVV.

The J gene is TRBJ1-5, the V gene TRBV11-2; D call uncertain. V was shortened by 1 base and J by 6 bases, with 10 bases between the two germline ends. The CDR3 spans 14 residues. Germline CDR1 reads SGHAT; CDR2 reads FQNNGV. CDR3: CASSLASVGQPQHF. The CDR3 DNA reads TGTGCCAGCAGCTTAGCCAGCGTGGGTCAGCCCCAGCATTTT.

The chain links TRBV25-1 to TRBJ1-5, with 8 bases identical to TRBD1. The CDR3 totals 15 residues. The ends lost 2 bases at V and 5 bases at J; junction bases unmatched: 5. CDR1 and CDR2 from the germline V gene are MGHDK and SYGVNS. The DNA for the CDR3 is TGTGCCAGCAGTGAAGGCGGACAGGGTCATCAGCCCCAGCATTTT. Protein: CASSEGGQGHQPQHF.

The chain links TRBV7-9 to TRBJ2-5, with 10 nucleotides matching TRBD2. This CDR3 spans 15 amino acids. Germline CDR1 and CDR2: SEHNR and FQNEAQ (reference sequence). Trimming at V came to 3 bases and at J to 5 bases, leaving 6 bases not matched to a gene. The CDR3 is CASSFNLAGVETQYF. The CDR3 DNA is TGTGCCAGCAGCTTTAATCTAGCGGGGGTGGAGACCCAGTACTTC.